This TCR beta chain stems from a study of control samples from healthy donors and cancer patients. Only in-frame clones appear in the TCRdb table, and some are missing; sequencing was by immunoSEQ multiplex PCR. Of tens of thousands of clones in the sample, 70% to 85% are singletons; the top ten hold 11%. Germline values: CDR1 KGHSH, CDR2 LQKENI. The CDR3 consists of 18 residues. Trimming removed 3 bases from V and 0 bases from J; junction bases left unmatched: 10. Specimen: PBMCs. This TCR was recovered from a man in his 60s with head and neck cancer. V and J are TRBV18 and TRBJ2-3, with TRBD2 matching 9 bases. Here the CDR3 reads CASSPRPPSGASTDTQYF. CDR3 sequence (DNA): TGTGCCAGCTCACCCCGTCCCCCTAGCGGGGCCAGCACAGATACGCAGTATTTT.